This TCR beta chain came from a study of cytomegalovirus exposure and HLA in healthy donors. Points from the study as a whole: Reports described diagnosis of cytomegalovirus status by the classifier as highly specific and sensitive.

With 60 Vbeta and 13 Jbeta primers, the PCR was carried out. Repertoires were generated with immunoSEQ multiplex PCR, while TCRdb's copy carries only in-frame clones and drops some. Of under 200,000 clones listed, 86% are singletons. With respect to this clone: Its antigen is unidentified.

The source is a woman in her late teens or twenties in good health and CMV-seronegative. The sequencing sample was made of PBMCs.

In DNA form, the CDR3 reads TGTGCCAGCAGTCCGGGACAGGGGCTATATGAGCAGTTCTTC. Translating it yields CASSPGQGLYEQFF. The chain uses TRBV27 and TRBJ2-1; TRBD1 matches 10 bases. J gave up 8 bases and V 5 bases, and 6 bases lay outside the gene matches. The length of the CDR3 is 14 residues. CDR1 MNHEY and CDR2 SMNVEV come from the germline V gene (reference sequence).